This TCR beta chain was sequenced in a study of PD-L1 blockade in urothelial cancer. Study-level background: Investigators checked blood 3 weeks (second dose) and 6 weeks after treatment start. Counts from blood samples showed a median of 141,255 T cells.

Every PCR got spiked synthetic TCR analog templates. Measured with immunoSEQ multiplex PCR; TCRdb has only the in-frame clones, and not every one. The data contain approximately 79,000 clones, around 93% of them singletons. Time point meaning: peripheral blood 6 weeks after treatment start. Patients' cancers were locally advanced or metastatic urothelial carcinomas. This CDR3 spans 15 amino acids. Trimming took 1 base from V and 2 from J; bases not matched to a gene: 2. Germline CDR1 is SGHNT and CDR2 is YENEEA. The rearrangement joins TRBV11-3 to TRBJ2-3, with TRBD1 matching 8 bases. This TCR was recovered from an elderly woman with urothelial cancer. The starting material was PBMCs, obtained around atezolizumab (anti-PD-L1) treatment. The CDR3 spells CASSLGTGFTDTQYF. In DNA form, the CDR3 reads TGTGCCAGCAGCTTAGGGACAGGGTTCACAGATACGCAGTATTTT.